This T cell receptor beta chain comes out of a study of PD-L1 blockade in urothelial cancer. The study, taken as a whole, reports: Blood TCR clonality below the median before treatment was a predictor of better survival.

On this clone: Its target is unknown.

Clones were sequenced by immunoSEQ multiplex PCR, and TCRdb holds only the in-frame ones, with some missing. This sample has fewer than 55,000 clones, with roughly 86% found just once. Germline-derived CDR1 and CDR2 are SEHNR and FQNEAQ (reference sequence). The V end lost 7 bases, the J end lost 2 bases, and 12 bases lay between the germline ends. The CDR3 is made up of 14 amino acids. This TCR derives from a man between 65 and 79 years old with urothelial cancer. V usage is TRBV7-9 and J usage is TRBJ1-3; a weak D match, TRBD1 (6 bases). Specimen: PBMCs, collected around atezolizumab (anti-PD-L1) treatment. CDR3: CASIIGGPGNTIYF. The DNA of the CDR3 is TGTGCCAGCATCATCGGGGGGCCTGGAAACACCATATATTTT.